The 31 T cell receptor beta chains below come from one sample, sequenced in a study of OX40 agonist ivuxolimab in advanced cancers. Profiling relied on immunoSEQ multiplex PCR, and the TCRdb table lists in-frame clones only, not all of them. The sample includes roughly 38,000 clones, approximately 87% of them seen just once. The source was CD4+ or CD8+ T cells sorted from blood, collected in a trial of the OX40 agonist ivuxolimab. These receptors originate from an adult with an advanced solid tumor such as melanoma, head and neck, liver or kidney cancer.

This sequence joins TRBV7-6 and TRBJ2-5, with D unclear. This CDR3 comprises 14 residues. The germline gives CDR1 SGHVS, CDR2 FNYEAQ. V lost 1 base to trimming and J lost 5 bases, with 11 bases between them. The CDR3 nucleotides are TGTGCCAGCAGCTTAGTCGGTGGTGGGGAGACCCAGTACTTC. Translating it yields CASSLVGGGETQYF.

The CDR3 is CASSEPGGLETQYF. In DNA, the CDR3 is TGTGCCAGCAGTGAACCCGGGGGGCTAGAGACCCAGTACTTC. V usage is TRBV6-1 and J usage is TRBJ2-5; possible D gene TRBD2, 7 bases. The V gene lost 2 bases and the J gene lost 4 bases, with 11 bases spanning the gap. Germline values: CDR1 MNHNS, CDR2 SASEGT. The CDR3 extends over 14 amino acids.

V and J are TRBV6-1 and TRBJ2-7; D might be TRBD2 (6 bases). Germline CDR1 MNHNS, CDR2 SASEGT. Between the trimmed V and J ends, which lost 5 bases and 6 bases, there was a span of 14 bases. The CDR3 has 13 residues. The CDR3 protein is CASSLQTSSEQYF. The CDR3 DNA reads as TGTGCCAGCAGTCTTCAGACTAGTTCCGAGCAGTACTTC.

Written as DNA, the CDR3 is TGTGCCAGCAGCAGACTAGCGGGGATCTTCTCAGATACGCAGTATTTT. Protein sequence: CASSRLAGIFSDTQYF. The rearrangement joins TRBV27 to TRBJ2-3; 11 positions agree with TRBD2. Germline CDR1 and CDR2: MNHEY and SMNVEV (reference sequence). After removal of 6 bases from V and 4 bases from J, the junction contained 9 bases not matched to a gene. The CDR3 sequence is 16 residues long.

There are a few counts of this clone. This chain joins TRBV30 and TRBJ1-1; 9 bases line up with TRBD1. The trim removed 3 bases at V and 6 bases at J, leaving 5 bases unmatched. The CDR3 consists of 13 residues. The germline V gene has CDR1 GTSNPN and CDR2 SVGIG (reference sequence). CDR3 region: CAWRGQGFSEAFF. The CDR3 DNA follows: TGTGCCTGGAGGGGACAGGGTTTCTCTGAAGCTTTCTTT.

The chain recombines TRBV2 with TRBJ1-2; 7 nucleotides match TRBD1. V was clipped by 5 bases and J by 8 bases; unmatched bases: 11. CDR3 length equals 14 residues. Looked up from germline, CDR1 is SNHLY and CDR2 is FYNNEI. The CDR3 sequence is CASSLRGRGEGYTF. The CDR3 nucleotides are TGTGCCAGCAGTCTAAGGGGGCGGGGTGAGGGCTACACCTTC.

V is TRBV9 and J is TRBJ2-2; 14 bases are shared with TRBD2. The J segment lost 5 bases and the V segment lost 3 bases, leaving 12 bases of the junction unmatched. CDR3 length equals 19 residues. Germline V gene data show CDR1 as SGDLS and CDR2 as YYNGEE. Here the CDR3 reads CASSGTLGLAGGQTGELFF. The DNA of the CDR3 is TGTGCCAGCAGCGGTACCCTCGGACTAGCGGGAGGTCAGACCGGGGAGCTGTTTTTT.

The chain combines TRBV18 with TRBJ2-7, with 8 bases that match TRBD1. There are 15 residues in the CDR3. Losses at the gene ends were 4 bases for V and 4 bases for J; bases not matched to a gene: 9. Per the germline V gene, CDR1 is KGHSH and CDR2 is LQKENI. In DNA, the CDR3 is TGTGCCAGCTCACGCGCTGAACAGGGGGAATACGAGCAGTACTTC. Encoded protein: CASSRAEQGEYEQYF.

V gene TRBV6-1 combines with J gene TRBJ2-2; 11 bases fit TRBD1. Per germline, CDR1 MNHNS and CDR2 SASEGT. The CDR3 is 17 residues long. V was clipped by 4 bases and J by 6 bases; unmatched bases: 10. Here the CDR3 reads CASSGRTGGGKAGELFF. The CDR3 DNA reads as TGTGCCAGCAGTGGCCGGACAGGGGGCGGTAAGGCCGGGGAGCTGTTTTTT.

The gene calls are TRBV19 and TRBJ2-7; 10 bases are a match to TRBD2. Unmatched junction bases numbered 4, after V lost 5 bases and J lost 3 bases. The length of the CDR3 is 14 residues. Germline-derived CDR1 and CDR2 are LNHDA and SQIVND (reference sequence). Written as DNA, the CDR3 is TGTGCCAGTAGTTTTAGCGGGGGGAACTACGAGCAGTACTTC. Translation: CASSFSGGNYEQYF.

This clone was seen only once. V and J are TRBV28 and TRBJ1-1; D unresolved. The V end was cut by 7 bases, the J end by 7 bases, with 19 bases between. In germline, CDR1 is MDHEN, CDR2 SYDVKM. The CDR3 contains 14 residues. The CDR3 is CASIPPFPKVEAFF. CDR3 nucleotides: TGTGCCAGCATCCCCCCTTTTCCAAAGGTTGAAGCTTTCTTT. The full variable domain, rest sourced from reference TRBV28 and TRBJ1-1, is DVKVTQSSRYLVKRTGEKVFLECVQDMDHENMFWYRQDPGLGLRLIYFSYDVKMKEKGDIPEGYSVSREKKERFSLILESASTNQTSMYLCASIPPFPKVEAFFGQGTRLTVV.

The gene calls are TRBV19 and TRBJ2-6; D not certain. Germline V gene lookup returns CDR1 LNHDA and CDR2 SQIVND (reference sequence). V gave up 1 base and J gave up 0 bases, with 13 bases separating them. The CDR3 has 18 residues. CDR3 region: CASSIVSDAISGANVLTF. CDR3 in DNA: TGTGCCAGTAGTATAGTGTCAGATGCTATCTCTGGGGCCAACGTCCTGACTTTC.

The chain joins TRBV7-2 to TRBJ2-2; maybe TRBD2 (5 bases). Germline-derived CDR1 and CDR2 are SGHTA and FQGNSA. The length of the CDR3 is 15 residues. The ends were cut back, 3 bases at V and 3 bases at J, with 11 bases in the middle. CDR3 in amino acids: CASSFSGFDTGELFF. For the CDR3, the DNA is TGTGCCAGCAGCTTTTCGGGGTTCGACACCGGGGAGCTGTTTTTT.

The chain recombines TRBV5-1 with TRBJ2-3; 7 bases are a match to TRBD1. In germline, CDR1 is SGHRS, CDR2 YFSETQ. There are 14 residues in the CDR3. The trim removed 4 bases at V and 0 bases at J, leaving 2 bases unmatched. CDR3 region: CASSVGQSTDTQYF. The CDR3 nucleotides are TGCGCCAGCAGCGTGGGACAGAGCACAGATACGCAGTATTTT.

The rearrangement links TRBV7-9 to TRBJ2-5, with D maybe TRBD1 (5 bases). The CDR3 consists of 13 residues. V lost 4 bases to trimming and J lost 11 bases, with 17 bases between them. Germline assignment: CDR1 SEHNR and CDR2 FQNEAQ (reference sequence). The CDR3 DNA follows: TGTGCCAGCAGCTCGGAAGCAGGGCTGGAGCAGTACTTC. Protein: CASSSEAGLEQYF.

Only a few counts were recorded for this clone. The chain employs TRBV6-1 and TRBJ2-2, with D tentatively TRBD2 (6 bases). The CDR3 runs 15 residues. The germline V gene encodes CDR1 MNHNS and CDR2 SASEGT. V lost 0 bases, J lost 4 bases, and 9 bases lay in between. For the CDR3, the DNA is TGTGCCAGCAGTGAAGCCCAGGGAGGCACCGGGGAGCTGTTTTTT. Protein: CASSEAQGGTGELFF.

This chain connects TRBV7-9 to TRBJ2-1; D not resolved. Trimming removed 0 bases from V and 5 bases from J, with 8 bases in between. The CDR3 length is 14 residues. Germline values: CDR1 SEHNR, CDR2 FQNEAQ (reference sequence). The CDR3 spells CASSLARRDNEQFF. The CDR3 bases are TGTGCCAGCAGCTTAGCGCGGCGAGACAATGAGCAGTTCTTC.

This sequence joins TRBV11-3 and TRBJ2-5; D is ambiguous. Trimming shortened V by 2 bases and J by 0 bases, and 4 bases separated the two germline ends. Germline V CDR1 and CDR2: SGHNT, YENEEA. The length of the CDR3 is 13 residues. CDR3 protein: CASSLHYQETQYF. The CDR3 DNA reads TGTGCCAGCAGCTTACACTACCAAGAGACCCAGTACTTC.

The DNA of the CDR3 is TGTGCCATCAGCGAACTTGGCAGAGGGGGCGAGCAGTACTTC. It translates to CAISELGRGGEQYF. This chain uses TRBV10-3 with TRBJ2-7; TRBD1 might be the D (6 bases). The CDR3 is made up of 14 amino acids. Trimming took 6 bases from V and 6 from J, leaving 18 bases between them. Germline CDR1 is ENHRY and CDR2 is SYGVKD.

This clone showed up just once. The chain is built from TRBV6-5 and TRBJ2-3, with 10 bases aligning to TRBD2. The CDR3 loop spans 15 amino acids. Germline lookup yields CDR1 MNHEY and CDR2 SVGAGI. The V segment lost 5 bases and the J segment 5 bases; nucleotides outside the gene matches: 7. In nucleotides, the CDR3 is TGTGCCAGCAGTCTATGGGGGACTAGCGAAGATACGCAGTATTTT. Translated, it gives CASSLWGTSEDTQYF.

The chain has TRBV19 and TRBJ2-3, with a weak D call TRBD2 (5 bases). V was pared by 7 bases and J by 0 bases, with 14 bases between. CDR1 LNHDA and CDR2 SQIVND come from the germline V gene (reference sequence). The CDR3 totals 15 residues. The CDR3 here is CASTMGLASTDTQYF. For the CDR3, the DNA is TGTGCCAGTACTATGGGCCTAGCTAGCACAGATACGCAGTATTTT.

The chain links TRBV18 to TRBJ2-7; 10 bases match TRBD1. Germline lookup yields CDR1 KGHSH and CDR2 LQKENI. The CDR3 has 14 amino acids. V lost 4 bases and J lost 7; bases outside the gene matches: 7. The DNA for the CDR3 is TGTGCCAGCTCACAAGACGGGACAGGGGTAGAGCAGTACTTC. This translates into CASSQDGTGVEQYF.

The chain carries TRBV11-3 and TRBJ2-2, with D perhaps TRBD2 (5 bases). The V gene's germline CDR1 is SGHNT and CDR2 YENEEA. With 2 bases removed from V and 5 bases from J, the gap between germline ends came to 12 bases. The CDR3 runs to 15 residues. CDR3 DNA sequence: TGTGCCAGCAGCTTAACCTCATGGGAGACCGGGGAGCTGTTTTTT. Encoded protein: CASSLTSWETGELFF.

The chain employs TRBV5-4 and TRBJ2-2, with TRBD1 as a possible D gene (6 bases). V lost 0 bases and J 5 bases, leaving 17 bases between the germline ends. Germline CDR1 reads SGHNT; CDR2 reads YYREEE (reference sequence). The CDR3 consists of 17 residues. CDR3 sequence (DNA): TGTGCCAGCAGCTTGGGGGTTGTACAGGGAGAAACCGGGGAGCTGTTTTTT. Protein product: CASSLGVVQGETGELFF.

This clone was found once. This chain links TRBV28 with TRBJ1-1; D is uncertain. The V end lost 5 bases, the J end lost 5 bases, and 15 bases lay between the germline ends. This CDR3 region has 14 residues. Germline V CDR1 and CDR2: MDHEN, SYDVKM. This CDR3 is CASSPQMAKTEAFF. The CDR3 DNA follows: TGTGCCAGCAGTCCCCAGATGGCTAAGACTGAAGCTTTCTTT.

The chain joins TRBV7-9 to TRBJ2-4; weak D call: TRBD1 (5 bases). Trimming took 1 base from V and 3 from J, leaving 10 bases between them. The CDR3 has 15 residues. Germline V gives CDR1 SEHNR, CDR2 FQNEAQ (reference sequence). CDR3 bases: TGTGCCAGCAGCTTAGTAGGACAAGGCAAAAACATTCAGTACTTC. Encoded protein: CASSLVGQGKNIQYF.

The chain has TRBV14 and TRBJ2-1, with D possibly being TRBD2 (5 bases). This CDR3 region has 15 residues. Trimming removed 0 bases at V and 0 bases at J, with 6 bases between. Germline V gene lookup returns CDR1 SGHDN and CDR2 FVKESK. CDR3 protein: CASSQERVSYNEQFF. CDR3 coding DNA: TGTGCCAGCAGCCAAGAGAGGGTCTCCTACAATGAGCAGTTCTTC.

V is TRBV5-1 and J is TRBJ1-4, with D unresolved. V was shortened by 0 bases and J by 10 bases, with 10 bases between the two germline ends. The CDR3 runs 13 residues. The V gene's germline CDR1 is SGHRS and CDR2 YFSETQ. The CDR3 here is CASSLAEEGKLFF. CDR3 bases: TGCGCCAGCAGCTTGGCCGAGGAGGGAAAACTGTTTTTT.

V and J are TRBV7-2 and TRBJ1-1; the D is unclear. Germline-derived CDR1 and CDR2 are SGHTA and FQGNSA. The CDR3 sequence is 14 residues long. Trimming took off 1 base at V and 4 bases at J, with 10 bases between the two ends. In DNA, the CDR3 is TGTGCCAGCAGCTTAGTATGGGGTGGCACTGAAGCTTTCTTT. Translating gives CASSLVWGGTEAFF.

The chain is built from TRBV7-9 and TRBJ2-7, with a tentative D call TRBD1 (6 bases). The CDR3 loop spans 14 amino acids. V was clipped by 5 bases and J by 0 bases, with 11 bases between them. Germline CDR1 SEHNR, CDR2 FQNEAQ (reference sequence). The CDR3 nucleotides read TGTGCCAGCAGCCGGACAGTTTACTCCTACGAGCAGTACTTC. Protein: CASSRTVYSYEQYF.

CDR3 loop: CASSLPSGGFQETQYF. DNA for the CDR3: TGTGCCAGCAGCTTGCCTAGCGGGGGGTTTCAAGAGACCCAGTACTTC. The V and J genes are TRBV11-2 and TRBJ2-5; 11 nucleotides line up with TRBD2. CDR1 is SGHAT and CDR2 is FQNNGV in the germline V gene. This CDR3 contains 16 residues. V lost 3 bases and J lost 2; bases outside the gene matches: 5. Full variable domain (remainder filled in from reference TRBV11-2 and TRBJ2-5): EAGVAQSPRYKIIEKRQSVAFWCNPISGHATLYWYQQILGQGPKLLIQFQNNGVVDDSQLPKDRFSAERLKGVDSTLKIQPAKLEDSAVYLCASSLPSGGFQETQYFGPGTRLLVL.